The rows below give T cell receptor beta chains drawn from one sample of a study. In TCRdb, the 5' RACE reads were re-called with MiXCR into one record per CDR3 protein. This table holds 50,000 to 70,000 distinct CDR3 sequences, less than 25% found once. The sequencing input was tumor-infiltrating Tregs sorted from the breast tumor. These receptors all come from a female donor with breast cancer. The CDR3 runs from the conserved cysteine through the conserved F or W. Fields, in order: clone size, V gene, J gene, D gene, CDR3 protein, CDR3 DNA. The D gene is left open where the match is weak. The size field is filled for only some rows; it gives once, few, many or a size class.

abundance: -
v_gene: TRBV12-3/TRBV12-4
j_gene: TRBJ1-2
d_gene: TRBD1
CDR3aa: CASSPLGQMYYGYTF
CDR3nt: TGTGCCAGCAGCCCCTTGGGACAGATGTACTATGGCTACACCTTC

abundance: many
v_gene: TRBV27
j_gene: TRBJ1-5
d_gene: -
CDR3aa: CASSLSGGNQPQHF
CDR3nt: TGTGCCAGCAGTTTATCAGGGGGCAATCAGCCCCAGCATTTT

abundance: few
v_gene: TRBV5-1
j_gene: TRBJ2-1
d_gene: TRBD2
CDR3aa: CASSLEGTIYNEQFF
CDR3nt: TGCGCCAGCAGCTTGGAGGGGACTATTTACAATGAGCAGTTCTTC

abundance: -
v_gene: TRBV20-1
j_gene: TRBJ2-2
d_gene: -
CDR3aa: CSARDLLGQVGELFF
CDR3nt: TGCAGTGCTAGAGATTTACTAGGGCAGGTCGGGGAGCTGTTTTTT

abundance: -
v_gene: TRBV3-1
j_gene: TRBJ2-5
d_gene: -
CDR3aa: CASSQELVGGQETQYF
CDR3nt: TGTGCCAGCAGCCAAGAGTTGGTTGGGGGCCAAGAGACCCAGTACTTC

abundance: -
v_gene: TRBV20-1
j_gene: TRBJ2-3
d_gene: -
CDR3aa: CSANQGIRTDTRYF
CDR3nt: TGCAGTGCCAATCAGGGGATTCGTACAGATACGCGGTATTTT

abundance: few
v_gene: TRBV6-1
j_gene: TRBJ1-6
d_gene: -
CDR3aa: CASRDTGNSPLHF
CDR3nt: TGTGCCAGCCGGGACACGGGGAATTCACCCCTCCACTTT

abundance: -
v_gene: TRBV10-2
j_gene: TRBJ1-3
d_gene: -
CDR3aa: CASGKGGSGNTIYF
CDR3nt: TGCGCCAGCGGGAAGGGGGGCTCTGGAAACACCATATATTTT

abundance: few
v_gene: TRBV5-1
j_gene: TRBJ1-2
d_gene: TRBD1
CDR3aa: CASSLTTGRNYGYTF
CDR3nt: TGCGCCAGCAGCTTAACGACAGGGAGGAACTATGGCTACACCTTC

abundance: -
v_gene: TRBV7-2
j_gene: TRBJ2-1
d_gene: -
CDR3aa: CASSSHRGRAGGGEQFF
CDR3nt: TGTGCCAGCAGCTCACACAGGGGGCGCGCCGGGGGGGGTGAGCAGTTCTTC

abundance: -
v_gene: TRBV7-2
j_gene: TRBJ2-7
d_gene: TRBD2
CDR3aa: CASSGTSNSYEQYF
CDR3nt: TGTGCCAGCAGCGGGACTAGCAACTCGTACGAGCAGTACTTC

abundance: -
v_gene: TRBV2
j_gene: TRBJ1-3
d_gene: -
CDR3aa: CASKDAYSGNTIYF
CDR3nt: TGTGCCAGCAAGGACGCTTACTCTGGAAACACCATATATTTT

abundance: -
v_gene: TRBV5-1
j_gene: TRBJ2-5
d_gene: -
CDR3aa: CASSSPLGEETQYF
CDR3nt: TGCGCCAGCAGCTCCCCCCTGGGGGAAGAGACCCAGTACTTC

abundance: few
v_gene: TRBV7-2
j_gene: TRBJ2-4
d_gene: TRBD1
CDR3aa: CASSPASGQGDIQYF
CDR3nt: TGTGCCAGCAGCCCAGCCTCCGGACAGGGAGACATTCAGTACTTC

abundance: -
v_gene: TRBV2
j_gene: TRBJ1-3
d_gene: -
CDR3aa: CASSETWSSGNAIYF
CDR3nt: TGTGCCAGCAGTGAGACATGGAGCTCTGGAAACGCCATATATTTT

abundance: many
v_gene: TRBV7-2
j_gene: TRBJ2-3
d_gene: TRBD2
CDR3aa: CASSFQREHLQYF
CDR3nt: TGTGCCAGCAGCTTTCAGCGGGAGCATCTACAGTATTTT

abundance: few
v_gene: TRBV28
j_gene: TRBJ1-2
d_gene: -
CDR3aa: CASSSHDSPSGYTF
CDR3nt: TGTGCCAGCAGTTCTCATGACTCGCCGAGCGGCTACACCTTC

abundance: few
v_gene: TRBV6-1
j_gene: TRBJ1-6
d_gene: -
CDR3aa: CASSEWGDHSPLHF
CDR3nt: TGTGCCAGCAGTGAATGGGGTGACCATTCACCCCTCCACTTT

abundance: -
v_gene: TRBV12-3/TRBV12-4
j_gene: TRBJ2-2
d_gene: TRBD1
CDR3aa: CASTRDRNTGELFF
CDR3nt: TGTGCCAGCACCAGGGACAGGAACACCGGGGAGCTGTTTTTT

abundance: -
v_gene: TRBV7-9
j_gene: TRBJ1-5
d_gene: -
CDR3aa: CASSLDTRMPQHF
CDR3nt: TGTGCCAGCAGCCTGGATACAAGGATGCCCCAGCATTTT

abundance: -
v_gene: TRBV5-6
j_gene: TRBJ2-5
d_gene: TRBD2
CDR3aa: CASSRGSRGQETQYF
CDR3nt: TGTGCCAGCAGCCGCGGGAGTCGAGGCCAAGAGACCCAGTACTTC

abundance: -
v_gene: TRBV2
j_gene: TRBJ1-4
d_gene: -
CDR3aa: CASSDPVGKLFF
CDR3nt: TGTGCCAGCAGTGACCCCGTGGGGAAACTGTTTTTT

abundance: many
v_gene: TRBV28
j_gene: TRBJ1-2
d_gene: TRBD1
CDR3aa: CASTDDRGKFRGYTF
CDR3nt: TGTGCCAGCACCGATGACAGGGGGAAGTTCCGTGGCTACACCTTC

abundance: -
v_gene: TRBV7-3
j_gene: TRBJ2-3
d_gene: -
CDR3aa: CASSPKWGTDTQYF
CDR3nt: TGTGCCAGCAGCCCGAAATGGGGGACAGATACGCAGTATTTT

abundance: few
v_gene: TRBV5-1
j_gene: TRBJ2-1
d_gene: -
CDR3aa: CASSRDRDGDEQFF
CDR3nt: TGCGCCAGCAGCAGGGACCGGGACGGAGATGAGCAGTTCTTC

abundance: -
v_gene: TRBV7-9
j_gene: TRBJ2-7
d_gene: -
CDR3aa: CASSPDRFSYEQYF
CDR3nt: TGTGCCAGCAGTCCTGACAGGTTTTCCTACGAGCAGTACTTC

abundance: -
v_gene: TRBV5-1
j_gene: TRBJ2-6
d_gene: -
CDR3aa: CASSVGPTGANVLTF
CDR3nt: TGCGCCAGCAGCGTCGGACCAACTGGGGCCAACGTCCTGACTTTC

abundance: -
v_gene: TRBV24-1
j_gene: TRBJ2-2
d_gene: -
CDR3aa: CATSWDGNTGELFF
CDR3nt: TGTGCCACCAGCTGGGACGGGAACACCGGGGAGCTGTTTTTT